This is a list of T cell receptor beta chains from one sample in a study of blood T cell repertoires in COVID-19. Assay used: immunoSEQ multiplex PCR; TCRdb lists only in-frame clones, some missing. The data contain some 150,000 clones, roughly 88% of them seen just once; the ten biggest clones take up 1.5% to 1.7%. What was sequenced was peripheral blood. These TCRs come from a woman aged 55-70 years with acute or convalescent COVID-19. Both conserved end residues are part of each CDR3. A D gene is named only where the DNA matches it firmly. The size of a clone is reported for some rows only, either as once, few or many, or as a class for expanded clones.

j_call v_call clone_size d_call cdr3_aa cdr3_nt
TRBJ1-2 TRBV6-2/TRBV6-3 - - CASSPNRESYGYTF TGTGCCAGCAGCCCCAACAGGGAAAGCTATGGCTACACCTTC
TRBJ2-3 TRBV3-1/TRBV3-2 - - CASSQGRTDTQYF TGTGCCAGCAGCCAAGGGAGGACAGATACGCAGTATTTT
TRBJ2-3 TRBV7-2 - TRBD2 CASSLGWRGGKNTDTQYF TGTGCCAGCAGCTTAGGGTGGCGGGGGGGAAAAAACACAGATACGCAGTATTTT
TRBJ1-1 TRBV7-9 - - CASSSGGEAFF TGTGCCAGCAGCTCGGGCGGGGAAGCTTTCTTT
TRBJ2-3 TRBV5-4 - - CASSLESGWRDTQYF TGTGCCAGCAGCTTGGAGAGCGGTTGGAGAGATACGCAGTATTTT
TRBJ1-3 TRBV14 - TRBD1 CASSSHTGGTGNTIYF TGTGCCAGCAGCTCCCATACAGGGGGAACTGGAAACACCATATATTTT
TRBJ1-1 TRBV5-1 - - CASSPQDMSEAFF TGCGCCAGCAGCCCGCAGGACATGTCTGAAGCTTTCTTT
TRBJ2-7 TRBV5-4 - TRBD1 CASSQGQGVLMEQYF TGTGCCAGCAGCCAAGGACAGGGGGTCTTAATGGAGCAGTACTTC
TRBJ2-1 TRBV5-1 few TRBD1 CASSPGVGQQRNEQFF TGCGCCAGCAGCCCAGGGGTGGGACAGCAAAGAAATGAGCAGTTCTTC
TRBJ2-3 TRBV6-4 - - CASSRRGREDTQYF TGTGCCAGCAGCCGTAGGGGCAGGGAAGATACGCAGTATTTT
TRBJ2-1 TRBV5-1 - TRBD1 CASSPDRGSYNEQFF TGCGCCAGCAGCCCCGACAGGGGCTCCTACAATGAGCAGTTCTTC
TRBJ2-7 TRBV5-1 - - CASSLTDPGTREQYF TGCGCCAGCAGCTTGACTGATCCCGGGACAAGGGAGCAGTACTTC
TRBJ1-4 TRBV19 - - CASAAQVFNEKLFF TGTGCCAGCGCGGCACAGGTCTTTAATGAAAAACTGTTTTTT
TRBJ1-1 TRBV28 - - CASSLSLRGRAFF TGTGCCAGCAGTTTATCCTTGCGAGGGAGGGCTTTCTTT
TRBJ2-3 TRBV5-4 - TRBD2 CASSRRTSGGAAQYF TGTGCCAGCAGCCGTCGGACTAGCGGGGGGGCCGCGCAGTATTTT
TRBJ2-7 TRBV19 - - CASRQGGGYGYEQYF TGTGCCAGTAGGCAAGGCGGTGGGTACGGCTACGAGCAGTACTTC
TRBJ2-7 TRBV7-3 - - CASSPGAGPTYEQYF TGTGCCAGCAGCCCCGGGGCGGGGCCGACCTACGAGCAGTACTTC
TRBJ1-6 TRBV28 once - CASSSSTGNSPLHF TGTGCCAGCAGTTCGTCTACGGGTAATTCACCCCTCCACTTT
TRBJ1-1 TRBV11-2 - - CASSLGGGGDTEAFF TGTGCCAGCAGCTTAGGAGGAGGAGGAGACACTGAAGCTTTCTTT
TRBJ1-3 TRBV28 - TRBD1 CASTGAGNTIYF TGTGCCAGTACAGGGGCTGGAAACACCATATATTTT
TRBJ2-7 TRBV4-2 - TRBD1 CASSQGDRESYEQYF TGTGCCAGCAGCCAAGGGGACAGGGAATCCTACGAGCAGTACTTC
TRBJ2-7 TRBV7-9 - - CASSPGLTSYEQYF TGTGCCAGCAGCCCCGGACTTACTTCCTACGAGCAGTACTTC
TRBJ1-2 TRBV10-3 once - CAISEGGYGYTF TGTGCCATCAGTGAGGGGGGGTATGGCTACACCTTC
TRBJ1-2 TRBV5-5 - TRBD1 CASSNYGTGQGYTF TGTGCCAGCAGCAACTACGGGACAGGGCAGGGCTACACCTTC
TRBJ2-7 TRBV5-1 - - CASSSEWGNEQYF TGCGCCAGCAGCTCAGAGTGGGGCAACGAGCAGTACTTC
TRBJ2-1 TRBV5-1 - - CASSLAGVRSYNEQFF TGCGCCAGCAGCTTGGCAGGGGTGAGGTCCTACAATGAGCAGTTCTTC
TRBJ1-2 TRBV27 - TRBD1 CASSLSRTGGFVRGYTF TGTGCCAGCAGTTTATCCCGGACAGGGGGGTTCGTCAGGGGCTACACCTTC
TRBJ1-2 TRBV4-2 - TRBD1 CASSQTLQGEIYGYTF TGTGCCAGCAGCCAAACCCTACAGGGGGAGATCTATGGCTACACCTTC
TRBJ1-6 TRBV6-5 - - CASRWGQADSPLHF TGTGCCAGCAGGTGGGGCCAGGCCGATTCACCCCTCCACTTT
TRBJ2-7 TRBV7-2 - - CASSFRQAPYEQYF TGTGCCAGCAGCTTTCGACAGGCCCCCTACGAGCAGTACTTC